These T cell receptor beta chains were read from a single sample in a study of siplizumab effects on memory and regulatory T cells. Using immunoSEQ multiplex PCR, the repertoire was profiled, and TCRdb retains in-frame clones only, with some absent. The sample gives some 100,000 clones, 75% to 95% of which show up once; about 2.4% is in the top ten. The material sequenced was CD4+ T cells sorted from blood. These receptor sequences come from a human donor in good health. Some clones in this sample may be carry-over from other donors' samples. The CDR3 runs from the conserved cysteine through the conserved F or W. Fields, in order: CDR3 protein, CDR3 DNA, clone size, J gene, CDR3 length, V gene, D gene. The D gene is left open where the match is weak. A row's size may be missing; if present it is once, few, many or a size class.

CDR3 protein: CARSLAVVTLWGYTF; CDR3 DNA: TGTGCCAGAAGCTTAGCGGTTGTGACACTTTGGGGCTACACCTTC; clone size: -; J gene: TRBJ1-2; CDR3 length: 15; V gene: TRBV7-5; D gene: -
CDR3 protein: CASSLATEAFF; CDR3 DNA: TGTGCCAGCAGTTTGGCGACTGAAGCTTTCTTT; clone size: -; J gene: TRBJ1-1; CDR3 length: 11; V gene: TRBV28; D gene: -
CDR3 protein: CASSLLGRGGSTDTQYF; CDR3 DNA: TGTGCCAGCAGCCTCCTAGGGCGGGGAGGAAGCACAGATACGCAGTATTTT; clone size: once; J gene: TRBJ2-3; CDR3 length: 17; V gene: TRBV7-2; D gene: -
CDR3 protein: CASSATGLAGGSLDIQYF; CDR3 DNA: TGTGCCAGCAGTGCAACGGGACTAGCGGGAGGGTCACTAGACATTCAGTACTTC; clone size: -; J gene: TRBJ2-4; CDR3 length: 18; V gene: TRBV2; D gene: TRBD2
CDR3 protein: CASSLRPGGTYEQYF; CDR3 DNA: TGTGCCAGCAGTTTACGCCCGGGAGGGACCTACGAGCAGTACTTC; clone size: -; J gene: TRBJ2-7; CDR3 length: 15; V gene: TRBV27; D gene: TRBD2
CDR3 protein: CASSIGGTTEETQYF; CDR3 DNA: TGTGCCAGTAGTATAGGGGGGACTACCGAAGAGACCCAGTACTTC; clone size: -; J gene: TRBJ2-5; CDR3 length: 15; V gene: TRBV19; D gene: TRBD2
CDR3 protein: CASSLVGGGVGYTF; CDR3 DNA: TGTGCCAGCAGTTTAGTTGGAGGGGGGGTAGGGTACACCTTC; clone size: -; J gene: TRBJ1-2; CDR3 length: 14; V gene: TRBV28; D gene: -
CDR3 protein: CASGPWDSNYEQYF; CDR3 DNA: TGTGCCAGTGGACCCTGGGACAGTAACTACGAGCAGTACTTC; clone size: -; J gene: TRBJ2-7; CDR3 length: 14; V gene: TRBV19; D gene: TRBD1
CDR3 protein: CASSVGGSNTGELFF; CDR3 DNA: TGTGCCAGTAGTGTCGGTGGATCGAACACCGGGGAGCTGTTTTTT; clone size: -; J gene: TRBJ2-2; CDR3 length: 15; V gene: TRBV19; D gene: -
CDR3 protein: CASSEGTVGGYTF; CDR3 DNA: TGTGCCAGTAGCGAAGGGACAGTGGGGGGTTACACCTTC; clone size: -; J gene: TRBJ1-2; CDR3 length: 13; V gene: TRBV19; D gene: TRBD1
CDR3 protein: CAISESTSGRSSYNEQFF; CDR3 DNA: TGTGCCATCAGTGAGTCAACTAGCGGGAGAAGCTCCTACAATGAGCAGTTCTTC; clone size: -; J gene: TRBJ2-1; CDR3 length: 18; V gene: TRBV10-3; D gene: TRBD2
CDR3 protein: CASSSSGRPETQYF; CDR3 DNA: TGTGCCAGCTCATCATCAGGCCGCCCGGAGACCCAGTACTTC; clone size: -; J gene: TRBJ2-5; CDR3 length: 14; V gene: TRBV18; D gene: -
CDR3 protein: CASSLALRGSADTQYF; CDR3 DNA: TGTGCCAGCAGCTTAGCGCTGAGAGGGAGCGCAGATACGCAGTATTTT; clone size: -; J gene: TRBJ2-3; CDR3 length: 16; V gene: TRBV7-8; D gene: -
CDR3 protein: CASSVLSGFQETQYF; CDR3 DNA: TGTGCCAGCAGCGTACTGAGCGGGTTTCAAGAGACCCAGTACTTC; clone size: -; J gene: TRBJ2-5; CDR3 length: 15; V gene: TRBV9; D gene: -
CDR3 protein: CSVESGRRADTQYF; CDR3 DNA: TGCAGCGTTGAAAGCGGGAGGAGGGCAGATACGCAGTATTTT; clone size: -; J gene: TRBJ2-3; CDR3 length: 14; V gene: TRBV29-1; D gene: TRBD2
CDR3 protein: CAWLFSGNTIYF; CDR3 DNA: TGTGCCTGGCTCTTCTCTGGAAACACCATATATTTT; clone size: -; J gene: TRBJ1-3; CDR3 length: 12; V gene: TRBV30; D gene: -